This is a list of T cell receptor beta chains from one sample in a study of T cell repertoires in cytomegalovirus infection. From the reads, TCRdb called clonotypes with MiXCR, one entry per CDR3 protein. Of a few hundred thousand distinct CDR3 sequences in the sample, 40% were seen once. These receptors have no known antigen. The sample consisted of cultured PBMCs, taken from culture after CMV antigen stimulation. The source of these receptors is a human donor in good health (CMV status not recorded). Some clones in this sample may be carry-over from other donors' samples. Both conserved end residues are part of each CDR3. Each record gives: D gene, V gene, clone size, J gene, CDR3 length, CDR3 protein, CDR3 DNA. A D gene is named only where the DNA matches it firmly. Expanded clones are given a class, and other clones once, few, many or no size at all.

-	TRBV20-1	-	TRBJ2-3	13	CSATRGRGDTQYF	TGCAGTGCGACCAGGGGTAGAGGAGATACGCAGTATTTT
-	TRBV29-1	once	TRBJ2-7	16	CSVDERAGTGSGEQYF	TGCAGCGTTGACGAGCGGGCGGGGACGGGTTCGGGCGAGCAGTACTTC
TRBD1	TRBV2	-	TRBJ1-5	14	CASGGTGENQPQHF	TGTGCCAGCGGGGGTACAGGGGAAAATCAGCCCCAGCATTTT
TRBD2	TRBV12-3/TRBV12-4	-	TRBJ2-7	14	CASSAGTSSYEQYF	TGTGCCAGCAGTGCCGGGACTAGCTCGTACGAGCAGTACTTC
TRBD1	TRBV7-6	-	TRBJ2-7	13	CASSSDRGRAQYF	TGTGCCAGCAGCTCCGACAGGGGCCGAGCTCAGTACTTC
-	TRBV12-3/TRBV12-4	-	TRBJ1-1	12	CASTHRADEAFF	TGTGCCAGCACGCACAGGGCGGATGAAGCTTTCTTT
-	TRBV27	once	TRBJ1-1	13	CARGWGGDTEAFF	TGTGCCAGAGGATGGGGTGGGGACACTGAAGCTTTCTTT
TRBD2	TRBV7-2	many	TRBJ2-3	15	CASRFHSGSTDTQYF	TGTGCCAGCAGGTTCCATAGCGGGAGCACAGATACGCAGTATTTT
-	TRBV10-3	-	TRBJ2-1	12	CAITTRANEQFF	TGTGCCATCACGACCAGGGCCAATGAGCAGTTCTTC
TRBD1	TRBV7-2	-	TRBJ1-1	13	CASSSGTGIRAFF	TGTGCCAGCAGCTCCGGGACAGGCATTCGGGCTTTCTTT
-	TRBV6-1	-	TRBJ1-4	14	CASSEFGVREKLFF	TGTGCCAGCAGTGAATTTGGGGTCCGCGAAAAACTGTTTTTT
-	TRBV18	-	TRBJ1-3	17	CASSRSQMKWGGNTIYF	TGTGCCAGCTCCAGGTCCCAAATGAAGTGGGGCGGAAACACCATATATTTT
TRBD2	TRBV7-4	-	TRBJ2-1	18	CASSFGFSGLVSVNEQFF	TGTGCCAGCAGCTTTGGATTTTCAGGACTAGTATCGGTGAATGAGCAGTTCTTC
-	TRBV19	-	TRBJ1-1	14	CASSIVRGTTEAFF	TGTGCCAGTAGTATAGTTCGGGGGACGACTGAAGCTTTCTTT
-	TRBV7-2	many	TRBJ2-3	14	CASSLGLTTDTQYF	TGTGCCAGCAGCTTGGGCTTAACCACAGATACGCAGTATTTT
-	TRBV28	-	TRBJ2-3	13	CASRYRVTDTQYF	TGTGCCAGCAGATACAGGGTTACAGATACGCAGTATTTT
-	TRBV7-2	-	TRBJ1-2	13	CASSPRGGLGYTF	TGTGCCAGCAGCCCGCGGGGGGGACTGGGCTACACCTTC
-	TRBV4-1	-	TRBJ1-6	13	CASSHVANSPLHF	TGCGCCAGCAGCCACGTCGCTAATTCACCCCTCCACTTT
TRBD2	TRBV20-1	-	TRBJ2-1	14	CSASSGRGLDEQFF	TGCAGTGCCTCTAGCGGGAGAGGTTTGGATGAGCAGTTCTTC
-	TRBV25-1	-	TRBJ2-3	15	CASSEQSGISDTQYF	TGTGCCAGCAGTGAACAGTCGGGGATATCCGATACGCAGTATTTT
-	TRBV19	-	TRBJ1-5	14	CASTQVGGGQPQHF	TGTGCCAGTACCCAGGTGGGCGGTGGTCAGCCCCAGCATTTT
TRBD1	TRBV4-1	-	TRBJ2-4	16	CASSQDTTLTGGIQYF	TGCGCCAGCAGCCAAGACACGACTCTCACAGGGGGCATTCAGTACTTC
TRBD1	TRBV14	-	TRBJ2-6	17	CASSYRDRETGANVLTF	TGTGCCAGCAGCTACCGGGACAGGGAGACTGGGGCCAACGTCCTGACTTTC
-	TRBV20-1	-	TRBJ2-1	16	CSATKSGVSSYNEQFF	TGCAGTGCTACCAAATCAGGGGTGAGCTCCTACAATGAGCAGTTCTTC
TRBD2	TRBV12-3/TRBV12-4	few	TRBJ2-1	15	CASSLLAGVGNEQFF	TGTGCCAGCAGTTTATTAGCGGGGGTCGGCAATGAGCAGTTCTTC
-	TRBV12-3/TRBV12-4	few	TRBJ2-5	15	CASSSGTGFQETQYF	TGTGCCAGCAGCTCGGGGACGGGTTTCCAAGAGACCCAGTACTTC
-	TRBV19	-	TRBJ2-1	13	CASREQGRDEQFF	TGTGCCAGTAGGGAGCAGGGTAGGGATGAGCAGTTCTTC
-	TRBV3-1	few	TRBJ1-1	14	CASSQGESQSGAFF	TGTGCCAGCAGCCAAGGAGAGTCCCAAAGCGGAGCTTTCTTT
-	TRBV20-1	-	TRBJ2-7	14	CSARGDRITYEQYF	TGCAGTGCTAGAGGTGACAGGATTACCTACGAGCAGTACTTC
TRBD2	TRBV15	-	TRBJ2-7	16	CATSRGGARSNYEQYF	TGTGCCACCAGCCGCGGGGGGGCCCGATCCAACTACGAGCAGTACTTC
-	TRBV11-3	few	TRBJ2-5	14	CASSLDTQQETQYF	TGTGCCAGCAGCTTAGACACGCAGCAAGAGACCCAGTACTTC
TRBD2	TRBV4-3	-	TRBJ2-3	16	CASSQETSASTDTQYF	TGCGCCAGCAGCCAAGAGACTAGCGCTAGCACAGATACGCAGTATTTT
TRBD1	TRBV7-2	few	TRBJ1-1	14	CASSAQQGAGLALF	TGTGCCAGCAGCGCCCAACAGGGGGCTGGATTGGCATTGTTT
-	TRBV6-1	-	TRBJ1-6	14	CASSAGAANSPLHF	TGTGCCAGCAGTGCGGGAGCTGCTAATTCACCCCTCCACTTT
-	TRBV7-6	-	TRBJ2-5	13	CASSFPLNETQYF	TGTGCCAGCAGCTTTCCGCTCAACGAGACCCAGTACTTC
-	TRBV7-2	-	TRBJ2-7	15	CASTLVYVGNYEQYF	TGTGCCAGCACCCTTGTATACGTGGGGAACTACGAGCAGTACTTC
-	TRBV6-1	few	TRBJ1-1	12	CAARWANTEAFF	TGTGCCGCAAGGTGGGCGAACACTGAAGCTTTCTTT
TRBD1	TRBV7-8	few	TRBJ1-5	19	CASSLRTGRDFYSNQPQHF	TGTGCCAGCAGCTTACGGACAGGGCGGGATTTCTATAGCAATCAGCCCCAGCATTTT